Listed below are T cell receptor delta chains from one sample, sequenced in a study of gamma-delta chains in newborns, infants, children. TCRdb made new clone calls on the reads using CATT. The table lists about 3,500 delta-chain clones, 0.64% of them singletons, with 15% in the top ten. Sequencing used blood. These receptors were obtained from a child who was a newborn, infant or young child, either healthy, febrile or measles-vaccinated (not recorded which). Both conserved end residues are part of each CDR3. The D gene is left open where the match is weak. The size of a clone is reported for some rows only, either as once, few or many, or as a class for expanded clones.

j_call,v_call,d_call,clone_size,cdr3_nt,cdr3_aa
TRDJ3,TRDV2,NA,medium-sized,TGTGCCTGTGACAATGCTGGGGTTACAGGGGACACCCGACAGATGTTTTTC,CACDNAGVTGDTRQMFF
TRDJ2,TRDV2,TRDD3,large,TGTGCCTGTGACGAGTACTGGGGGATACCAACTTTGACAGCACAACTCTTCTTT,CACDEYWGIPTLTAQLFF
TRDJ3,TRDV2,TRDD3,large,TGTGCCTGTGGACTGGGGGACTACTCCTGGGACACCCGACAGATGTTTTTC,CACGLGDYSWDTRQMFF
TRDJ3,TRDV2,TRDD3,medium-sized,TGTGCCTGTGACATACTGGGGGATTGGAGGGACACCCGACAGATGTTTTTC,CACDILGDWRDTRQMFF
TRDJ1,TRDV2,TRDD3,NA,TGTGCCCGTGGCACCTGGGGGATACGCGATAAACTCATCTTT,CARGTWGIRDKLIF
TRDJ2,TRDV2,TRDD3,hyperexpanded,TGTGCCTGTGACAAACTGGGGGATACTTTGACAGCACAACTCTTCTTT,CACDKLGDTLTAQLFF
TRDJ2,TRDV2,TRDD3,few,TGTGCCTGTGACAAACTGGGGGCTTTAACAGCACACCTCTTCTTT,CACDKLGALTAHLFF
TRDJ2,TRDV2,TRDD3,NA,TGTGCCTGTGACACCGTAATGGGGGAAGCTTTGACAGTACAACTCTTCTTT,CACDTVMGEALTVQLFF
TRDJ3,TRDV2,TRDD3,NA,TGTGCCTGTGACGTTACTGGGGGGTCCTGGGACACCCGACAGATGTTTTTC,CACDVTGGSWDTRQMFF
TRDJ3,TRDV2,TRDD3,large,TGTGCCTGTGACACCGGTGGGGGATACTCCTGGGACACCCGACAGATGTTTTTC,CACDTGGGYSWDTRQMFF